These 32 T cell receptor beta chains were sequenced from one sample in a study of response to subunit inactivated influenza vaccine. TCRdb passed the RT-PCR reads through MiXCR, listing each CDR3 protein once. The sample comprises 860,000 or so distinct CDR3 sequences, 21% of which are singletons, and approximately 10% rests with the top ten. The sample here was PBMCs from blood, taken 5 to 6 days after vaccination. These receptors were obtained from a man between 50 and 59 years old who received an inactivated influenza vaccine.

The chain carries TRBV11-2 and TRBJ2-1; D perhaps matches TRBD1 (6 bases). Germline V gives CDR1 SGHAT, CDR2 FQNNGV. Trimming took 0 bases from V and 0 from J, leaving 15 bases between them. CDR3 length: 18 amino acids. The CDR3 DNA reads as TGTGCCAGCAGCTTAGAGGCCCAGACAGGCCACTCCTACAATGAGCAGTTCTTC. It yields the protein CASSLEAQTGHSYNEQFF.

This clonotype was recorded at least ten times. J is TRBJ1-4 and V is TRBV4-1; D is undetermined. CDR3 length equals 15 residues. V shed 5 bases and J shed 0 bases, with 10 bases lying between them. CDR1 and CDR2 from the germline V gene are MGHRA and YSYEKL. CDR3: CASSYPGATNEKLFF. Written as DNA, the CDR3 is TGCGCCAGCAGCTACCCCGGTGCAACTAATGAAAAACTGTTTTTT.

The J gene is TRBJ1-4, the V gene TRBV7-9; 7 nucleotides match TRBD1. V lost 7 bases, J lost 2 bases, and 7 bases stayed unmatched. There are 15 residues in the CDR3. Germline V gene data show CDR1 as SEHNR and CDR2 as FQNEAQ (reference sequence). The CDR3 nucleotides read TGTGCCAGCACCCGGGACAGAGGGACTAATGAAAAACTGTTTTTT. It translates to CASTRDRGTNEKLFF.

The V call is TRBV4-3, the J call TRBJ2-6, with D unresolved. The CDR3 sequence is 15 residues long. Trimming stripped 5 bases from V and 2 bases from J, with 10 bases between. CDR1 is LGHNA and CDR2 is YSLEER in the germline V gene. In nucleotides, the CDR3 is TGCGCCAGCAGCAATCAGGTGGCTGGGGCCAACGTCCTGACTTTC. Encoded protein: CASSNQVAGANVLTF.

V gene TRBV11-2 combines with J gene TRBJ2-1, with D possibly matching TRBD2 (7 bases). Trimming removed 5 bases from V and 0 bases from J, with 17 bases in between. In germline, CDR1 is SGHAT, CDR2 FQNNGV. The CDR3 is made up of 17 amino acids. The CDR3 DNA reads TGTGCCAGCAGCCGTGGGGGAGGGGGTCCCTCCTACAATGAGCAGTTCTTC. As protein: CASSRGGGGPSYNEQFF.

The J gene is TRBJ1-5, the V gene TRBV6-1, with D tentatively TRBD1 (6 bases). Germline V gene sequence: CDR1 MNHNS, CDR2 SASEGT. Trimming pared 6 bases from V and 1 base from J, leaving 13 bases between. The CDR3 is 15 amino acids. The CDR3 nucleotides read TGTGCCAGCAGAGCGACAGGAGGGAGCAATCAGCCCCAGCATTTT. Protein product: CASRATGGSNQPQHF.

This clonotype came up a few times. The chain employs TRBV20-1 and TRBJ2-3; the D is unclear. Per germline, CDR1 DFQATT and CDR2 SNEGSKA (reference sequence). V was trimmed by 0 bases and J by 6 bases, leaving 16 bases between them. The CDR3 runs to 15 residues. CDR3 coding DNA: TGCAGTGCTAGAGATGTCGCTTGGGCTGGGGATACGCAGTATTTT. Translated, it gives CSARDVAWAGDTQYF.

The chain couples TRBV6-5 to TRBJ1-2; tentative D call: TRBD1 (6 bases). The CDR3 spans 14 residues. Deletions cut 3 bases from V and 8 bases from J, with 16 bases between. Looked up from germline, CDR1 is MNHEY and CDR2 is SVGAGI. CDR3 amino acids: CASSYDRGALGYTF. In DNA form, the CDR3 reads TGTGCCAGCAGTTATGATCGGGGGGCTCTAGGCTACACCTTC.

This clonotype has more than one count but fewer than ten. The chain has TRBV5-1 and TRBJ2-5; a possible D gene is TRBD1 (7 bases). This CDR3 is 17 amino acids long. The germline V gene has CDR1 SGHRS and CDR2 YFSETQ. V was pared by 1 base and J by 6 bases, with 22 bases between. CDR3 nucleotides: TGCGCCAGCAGCTTGAATCCGGCAGGGGGGATGGCACAGACCCAGTACTTC. It is translated as CASSLNPAGGMAQTQYF.

This clonotype was counted between two and nine times. The chain combines TRBV7-2 with TRBJ2-5, with TRBD2 as a possible D gene (5 bases). The V gene lost 2 bases and the J gene lost 2 bases, with 12 bases spanning the gap. This CDR3 is 15 amino acids long. Germline CDR1 SGHTA, CDR2 FQGNSA. The CDR3 loop reads CASSLTGLGQETQYF. The CDR3 DNA reads as TGTGCCAGCAGCTTAACTGGACTGGGACAAGAGACCCAGTACTTC.

The chain recombines TRBV7-9 with TRBJ2-6, with 8 bases matching TRBD2. After removal of 8 bases from V and 1 base from J, the junction contained 4 bases not matched to a gene. Germline CDR1 is SEHNR and CDR2 is FQNEAQ (reference sequence). This CDR3 comprises 15 residues. The CDR3 here is CASFSGGSGANVLTF. DNA of the CDR3: TGTGCCAGCTTCTCGGGGGGGTCTGGGGCCAACGTCCTGACTTTC.

The genes are TRBV5-6 and TRBJ1-1; no clear D gene. The CDR3 consists of 11 residues. Per germline, CDR1 SGHDT and CDR2 YYEEEE. V gave up 3 bases and J gave up 7 bases, with 7 bases separating them. The CDR3 loop is CASSSNFEAFF. The CDR3 nucleotides are TGTGCCAGCAGCTCTAACTTTGAAGCTTTCTTT.

This clonotype was detected only a few times. The chain uses TRBV29-1 and TRBJ2-2, with 10 bases fitting TRBD2. Germline V lookup: CDR1 SQVTM, CDR2 ANQGSEA. The CDR3 extends over 16 amino acids. Trimming removed 2 bases from V and 1 base from J; junction bases left unmatched: 4. CDR3 protein: CSVERRTSGNTGELFF. CDR3 sequence (DNA): TGCAGCGTTGAAAGACGGACTAGCGGGAACACCGGGGAGCTGTTTTTT.

This clonotype showed up just a few times. This rearrangement joins TRBV5-1 to TRBJ2-5, with D unclear. Per the germline V gene, CDR1 is SGHRS and CDR2 is YFSETQ. V was cut by 0 bases and J by 2 bases, with 8 bases left in between. This CDR3 is 14 amino acids long. CDR3 nucleotide sequence: TGCGCCAGCAGCTTGGTGATGGGGCAAGAGACCCAGTACTTC. Its protein product is CASSLVMGQETQYF. Full variable domain (remainder filled in from reference TRBV5-1 and TRBJ2-5): KAGVTQTPRYLIKTRGQQVTLSCSPISGHRSVSWYQQTPGQGLQFLFEYFSETQRNKGNFPGRFSGRQFSNSRSEMNVSTLELGDSALYLCASSLVMGQETQYFGPGTRLLVL.

This clonotype has just a few counts. The chain combines TRBV12-3 or TRBV12-4 with TRBJ2-1, with 10 bases that match TRBD2. V lost 5 bases, J lost 8 bases, and 15 bases stayed unmatched. There are 17 residues in the CDR3. CDR3 bases: TGTGCCAGCAGTCCCGCCGCCGGAGCGGGAGGGCCAGATGAGCAGTTCTTC. Amino acid sequence: CASSPAAGAGGPDEQFF.

There are a few counts of this clonotype. The V and J genes are TRBV19 and TRBJ2-1; D is ambiguous. Trimming removed 1 base at V and 7 bases at J, with 11 bases between. Germline V gives CDR1 LNHDA, CDR2 SQIVND (reference sequence). The CDR3 covers 14 residues. This CDR3 reads CASSIGFGWNEQFF. The DNA for the CDR3 is TGTGCCAGTAGTATAGGTTTTGGGTGGAATGAGCAGTTCTTC.

The chain has TRBV6-5 and TRBJ1-3; perhaps TRBD1 as D (5 bases). The germline V gene has CDR1 MNHEY and CDR2 SVGAGI. The V end lost 5 bases, the J end lost 1 base, and 12 bases lay between the germline ends. The CDR3 consists of 15 residues. CDR3 amino acids: CASSTSGGSGNTIYF. CDR3 DNA sequence: TGTGCCAGCAGTACCTCGGGGGGGTCTGGAAACACCATATATTTT.

The chain recombines TRBV27 with TRBJ1-5, with D possibly being TRBD1 (5 bases). Trimming removed 11 bases at V and 3 bases at J, with 17 bases between. The CDR3 is 14 amino acids. Germline V CDR1 and CDR2: MNHEY, SMNVEV (reference sequence). The CDR3: CASRGGIPNQPQHF. The CDR3 DNA follows: TGTGCCTCAAGGGGAGGGATCCCCAATCAGCCCCAGCATTTT.

This clonotype showed up just a few times. The rearrangement uses TRBV6-2 or TRBV6-3 and TRBJ2-2, with 9 bases matching TRBD1. Germline trimming cut 2 bases from V and 7 bases from J; bases unmatched to any gene: 8. The V gene's germline CDR1 is MNHEY and CDR2 SVGEGT. The CDR3 totals 16 residues. In DNA form, the CDR3 reads TGTGCCAGCAGTTACCTGGGGACAGGGAGTATCGGGGAGCTGTTTTTT. It encodes CASSYLGTGSIGELFF.

This clonotype was seen ten or more times. An end of the junction does not agree with germline; a read error may underlie this. The J gene is TRBJ2-1, the V gene TRBV4-3; unclear D gene. Germline CDR1 and CDR2: LGHNA and YSLEER. CDR3 length equals 14 residues. The CDR3 bases are TGCGCCAGCACCCAAGACACCTCCTACAATGAGCAGTTCTTC. This encodes CASTQDTSYNEQFF.

This clonotype showed up just a few times. The V gene is TRBV6-1, the J gene TRBJ1-2, with TRBD1 identical over 9 bases. The CDR3 has 13 amino acids. The germline gives CDR1 MNHNS, CDR2 SASEGT. The V segment lost 4 bases and the J segment 6 bases; nucleotides outside the gene matches: 3. The CDR3 nucleotides are TGTGCCAGCAGTGTACAGGGGGCTGATGGCTACACCTTC. This translates into CASSVQGADGYTF.

The chain employs TRBV13 and TRBJ2-1; 11 nucleotides align to TRBD2. The CDR3 is 17 amino acids. J lost 2 bases, V lost 0 bases, and 3 bases had no gene match. In germline, CDR1 is PRHDT, CDR2 FYEKMQ (reference sequence). CDR3 bases: TGTGCCAGCAGCTTAGGACTAGCGGGGGTAACCTACAATGAGCAGTTCTTC. Translation: CASSLGLAGVTYNEQFF.

The rearrangement joins TRBV7-2 to TRBJ2-7, with 11 bases fitting TRBD2. This CDR3 has 16 residues. V was clipped by 1 base and J by 0 bases; unmatched bases: 2. CDR1 is SGHTA and CDR2 is FQGNSA in the germline V gene. DNA for the CDR3: TGTGCCAGCAGCTTAGAAGGACTAGCGGGCTCCTACGAGCAGTACTTC. It specifies CASSLEGLAGSYEQYF.

There are a few counts of this clonotype. The chain combines TRBV7-6 with TRBJ2-1; the match to TRBD1 covers 8 bases. CDR1 is SGHVS and CDR2 is FNYEAQ in the germline V gene. The V segment lost 0 bases and the J segment 4 bases; nucleotides outside the gene matches: 5. CDR3 length: 16 amino acids. CDR3 DNA: TGTGCCAGCAGCTTAGCGGGGACAGGCACTTACAATGAGCAGTTCTTC. Protein sequence: CASSLAGTGTYNEQFF.

The chain joins TRBV12-3 or TRBV12-4 to TRBJ2-3; D possibly corresponds to TRBD2 (6 bases). The V gene lost 3 bases and the J gene lost 4 bases, with 11 bases spanning the gap. The CDR3 covers 14 residues. CDR3 sequence: CASSFMGGSDTQYF. The CDR3 DNA is TGTGCCAGCAGTTTTATGGGGGGTTCAGATACGCAGTATTTT.

A few counts support this clonotype. The CDR3 DNA reads TGCGCCAGCAGCCAAGATCATAACTCTGGCACTGAAGCTTTCTTT. It codes for CASSQDHNSGTEAFF. This chain joins TRBV4-3 and TRBJ1-1; D unresolved. V was cut by 0 bases and J by 4 bases, with 12 bases left in between. The germline CDR1 and CDR2 sequences are LGHNA and YSLEER. The CDR3 length is 15 residues.

The chain carries TRBV24-1 and TRBJ2-1, with a tentative D call TRBD1 (6 bases). CDR3 length equals 15 residues. V shed 5 bases and J shed 5 bases, with 15 bases lying between them. Germline lookup yields CDR1 KGHDR and CDR2 SFDVKD. As DNA, the CDR3 is TGTGCCACCAGTGTCTCCGACAGGCCAAACAATGAGCAGTTCTTC. Translated: CATSVSDRPNNEQFF.

The chain carries TRBV10-1 and TRBJ2-7; 11 bases agree with TRBD1. The germline V gene encodes CDR1 WNHNN and CDR2 SYGVQD (reference sequence). There are 12 residues in the CDR3. V was clipped by 4 bases and J by 9 bases; unmatched bases: 2. The CDR3 coding sequence is TGCGCCAGCAGTGGGGGACAGGGGGTGCAGTACTTC. It codes for CASSGGQGVQYF.

The chain combines TRBV5-1 with TRBJ2-7; 7 bases are a match to TRBD1. This CDR3 contains 13 residues. V was pared by 5 bases and J by 1 base, with 3 bases of the junction left unmatched. The germline gives CDR1 SGHRS, CDR2 YFSETQ. CDR3 DNA: TGCGCCAGCAGACAGACAGGGTCCTACGAGCAGTACTTC. This codes for CASRQTGSYEQYF.

The chain links TRBV7-9 to TRBJ2-1; 8 nucleotides match TRBD2. CDR3 length: 16 residues. Germline-derived CDR1 and CDR2 are SEHNR and FQNEAQ (reference sequence). The V and J ends lost 5 bases and 3 bases, in that order; junction bases with no gene match: 9. CDR3 in amino acids: CASSAWRGDDYNEQFF. CDR3 sequence (DNA): TGTGCCAGCAGCGCGTGGCGGGGGGACGACTACAATGAGCAGTTCTTC. The full variable domain, its missing parts supplied by reference TRBV7-9 and TRBJ2-1, is DTGVSQNPRHKITKRGQNVTFRCDPISEHNRLYWYRQTLGQGPEFLTYFQNEAQLEKSRLLSDRFSAERPKGSFSTLEIQRTEQGDSAMYLCASSAWRGDDYNEQFFGPGTRLTVL.

The V gene is TRBV4-3, the J gene TRBJ1-5; D unresolved. Germline CDR1 and CDR2: LGHNA and YSLEER. The V gene lost 0 bases and the J gene lost 6 bases, with 6 bases spanning the gap. The CDR3 loop spans 13 amino acids. In DNA form, the CDR3 reads TGCGCCAGCAGCCAAGAGGCGGGTCAGCCCCAGCATTTT. Encoded protein: CASSQEAGQPQHF.

J is TRBJ2-2 and V is TRBV3-1; 8 positions agree with TRBD2. Germline CDR1 reads LGHDT; CDR2 reads YNNKEL (reference sequence). The CDR3 covers 17 residues. The ends lost 0 bases at V and 5 bases at J; junction bases unmatched: 8. In DNA form, the CDR3 reads TGTGCCAGCAGCCAAGAATCGGGGGGGGCGTGGACCGGGGAGCTGTTTTTT. As protein: CASSQESGGAWTGELFF.